This TCR beta chain was recorded in a study of cytomegalovirus exposure and HLA in healthy donors. From germline, CDR1 is SNHLY and CDR2 FYNNEI. This CDR3 contains 11 residues. V shed 5 bases, J shed 14 bases, and the junction held 5 bases outside the gene matches. Donors were drawn from the approximately 130-subject validation cohort, separate from the approximately 620-subject first cohort. This clone was seen just once. Its antigen is undetermined. The data were produced by immunoSEQ multiplex PCR, yet TCRdb's version contains in-frame clones alone and is incomplete. The sample includes 250,000 or so clones, about 86% seen only once; the top ten take around 2.6%. Study-wide points: Accounts indicate the classifier identified cytomegalovirus status with strong specificity and sensitivity. Researchers catalogued about 150 TCR beta chains as cytomegalovirus-associated.

The rearrangement joins TRBV2 to TRBJ2-1, with TRBD1 matching over 8 bases. Sequenced input: PBMCs. This TCR came from a man between 18 and 29 years old in good health and CMV-seronegative. CDR3 residues: CASSLDRGKFF. As DNA, the CDR3 is TGTGCCAGCAGTCTCGACAGGGGAAAGTTCTTC.